Given below is one T cell receptor (beta chain) in context. V lost 1 base to trimming and J lost 4 bases, with 13 bases between them. The germline V gene encodes CDR1 SGHAT and CDR2 FQNNGV. CDR3 length equals 15 residues. The sample originates from a study of T cells in Graves' hyperthyroidism and ophthalmopathy. RNA transcripts served as the template for amplifying TCR beta CDR3 regions. The TCR CDR3 first-round RT-PCR relied on the HTBI primer set. TCRdb redid the calling of the multiplex PCR reads with MiXCR, one entry per CDR3 protein. The sample records under 350,000 distinct CDR3 sequences, roughly a fifth being singletons.

The chain couples TRBV11-2 to TRBJ1-2; D ambiguous. Material: blood. The receptor was isolated from a woman in her forties or fifties with Graves' hyperthyroidism. CDR3 loop: CASSLVGRVGYGYTF. The CDR3, as DNA: TGTGCCAGCAGCTTAGTTGGGCGAGTAGGCTATGGCTACACCTTC. Variable domain in full (rest from reference TRBV11-2 and TRBJ1-2): EAGVAQSPRYKIIEKRQSVAFWCNPISGHATLYWYQQILGQGPKLLIQFQNNGVVDDSQLPKDRFSAERLKGVDSTLKIQPAKLEDSAVYLCASSLVGRVGYGYTFGSGTRLTVV.